These T cell receptor beta chains were read from a single sample in a study of blood T cells in healthy people across ages. TCRdb ran MiXCR on the 5' RACE reads and lists one entry per CDR3 protein. The profile shows around 1,000,000 distinct CDR3 sequences, almost 25% of them singletons. These same records also appear under a second study, on T cells of mothers and their children.

Sequencing was performed on blood. All receptors come from a girl aged 2 to 9 in good health. CDR3s include the opening cysteine and the closing phenylalanine or tryptophan. The D gene is left open where the match is weak. The size entry is marked missing in some rows and otherwise reads once, few, many or a size class.

TRBD2	NA	TRBJ2-5	TRBV4-2	CAAAGGPKETQYF	TGTGCCGCCGCGGGGGGTCCAAAAGAGACCCAGTACTTC
TRBD1	NA	TRBJ2-1	TRBV5-1	CATKTGQGINEQFF	TGCGCCACAAAGACCGGACAGGGGATTAATGAGCAGTTCTTC
TRBD1	NA	TRBJ2-5	TRBV7-9	CAIDTGGPYQETQYF	TGTGCCATCGATACAGGGGGACCTTACCAAGAGACCCAGTACTTC
NA	few	TRBJ2-1	TRBV3-1	CASSQEWGSDNEQFF	TGTGCCAGCAGCCAAGAGTGGGGGAGCGACAATGAGCAGTTCTTC
TRBD1	NA	TRBJ2-1	TRBV6-2/TRBV6-3	CASSPDRVTYNEQFF	TGTGCCAGCAGTCCGGACAGGGTGACCTACAATGAGCAGTTCTTC
NA	NA	TRBJ1-6	TRBV5-1	CASSLVSGASYNSPLHF	TGCGCCAGCAGTCTGGTCTCGGGGGCATCCTATAATTCACCCCTCCACTTT
NA	NA	TRBJ2-1	TRBV18	CASSLAPAEVQFF	TGTGCCAGCTCCTTAGCCCCTGCTGAGGTGCAGTTCTTC
NA	few	TRBJ2-3	TRBV5-1	CASSPPVGETDTQYF	TGCGCCAGCAGCCCCCCAGTCGGGGAGACTGATACGCAGTATTTT
NA	few	TRBJ2-6	TRBV29-1	CSVLTSGANVLAF	TGCAGCGTTTTAACATCTGGGGCCAACGTCCTGGCTTTC
NA	NA	TRBJ2-6	TRBV4-1	CASSLNPNQVSLSGANVLTF	TGCGCCAGCAGCCTTAACCCTAATCAGGTTTCCCTCTCTGGGGCCAACGTCCTGACTTTC
NA	NA	TRBJ2-5	TRBV3-1	CASSQAALLQETQYF	TGTGCCAGCAGCCAGGCCGCTCTTCTCCAAGAGACCCAGTACTTC
NA	few	TRBJ1-5	TRBV7-9	CASSTSDWGRQPQHF	TGTGCCAGCAGCACTTCGGATTGGGGCCGGCAGCCCCAGCATTTT
TRBD1	NA	TRBJ1-2	TRBV11-2	CASSPPDRGPLYGYTF	TGTGCCAGCAGCCCACCGGACAGGGGGCCCCTCTATGGCTACACCTTC
TRBD1	NA	TRBJ1-1	TRBV7-2	CASTRTGVNTEAFF	TGTGCCAGCACCCGGACAGGGGTGAACACTGAAGCTTTCTTT
TRBD2	few	TRBJ2-5	TRBV7-2	CASSPPGLAKTQYF	TGTGCCAGCAGCCCACCGGGACTAGCAAAGACCCAGTACTTC
TRBD2	NA	TRBJ2-5	TRBV5-6	CASSRTSGGARETQYF	TGTGCCAGCAGCCGGACTAGCGGGGGGGCCAGGGAGACCCAGTACTTC
TRBD1	NA	TRBJ2-1	TRBV6-1	CASSEGDRTGINEQFF	TGTGCCAGCAGTGAAGGTGACAGGACAGGGATCAATGAGCAGTTCTTC
TRBD1	few	TRBJ2-5	TRBV20-1	CSARDDPGGDFETQYF	TGCAGTGCTAGAGATGACCCAGGGGGCGATTTCGAGACCCAGTACTTC
TRBD1	few	TRBJ2-7	TRBV11-2	CASSSPGDRVSYEQYF	TGTGCCAGCAGCTCCCCCGGGGACAGGGTATCCTACGAGCAGTACTTC
NA	NA	TRBJ1-1	TRBV27	CASTGTNTEAFF	TGTGCCAGCACAGGGACAAACACTGAAGCTTTCTTT
NA	NA	TRBJ1-2	TRBV29-1	CSVEDRDNYGYTF	TGCAGCGTTGAAGACCGAGATAACTATGGCTACACCTTC
TRBD2	few	TRBJ2-1	TRBV29-1	CSVEGKTSGNYNEQFF	TGCAGCGTTGAAGGGAAAACTAGCGGGAATTACAATGAGCAGTTCTTC
NA	few	TRBJ2-5	TRBV2	CASSHPGPQETQYF	TGTGCCAGCAGCCACCCGGGGCCTCAAGAGACCCAGTACTTC
NA	few	TRBJ2-5	TRBV5-6	CASSFGDPKAQETQYF	TGTGCCAGCAGCTTTGGGGACCCAAAGGCCCAAGAGACCCAGTACTTC
NA	NA	TRBJ2-3	TRBV12-3/TRBV12-4	CASSPGTLEGFTQYF	TGTGCCAGCAGCCCCGGGACTTTAGAAGGGTTTACGCAGTATTTT
NA	NA	TRBJ2-7	TRBV14	CASSQDATRSTYEQYF	TGTGCCAGCAGCCAAGACGCTACACGGAGCACCTACGAGCAGTACTTC
NA	NA	TRBJ1-2	TRBV15	CATSRGLGVYTF	TGTGCCACCAGCAGAGGGTTAGGGGTCTACACCTTC
TRBD1	NA	TRBJ1-5	TRBV7-2	CAGSFRTGPTQPQHF	TGTGCCGGCAGCTTCCGGACAGGGCCGACTCAGCCCCAGCATTTT
TRBD1	few	TRBJ2-7	TRBV7-9	CASSSTGTGTHEQYF	TGTGCCAGCAGCTCTACCGGGACAGGTACCCACGAGCAGTACTTC
NA	once	TRBJ2-5	TRBV4-1	CASSPLQGGEVTQYF	TGCGCCAGCAGCCCCCTCCAAGGGGGTGAGGTGACCCAGTACTTC
NA	few	TRBJ2-4	TRBV28	CASSFKLAKNIQYF	TGTGCCAGCAGTTTTAAGTTAGCCAAAAACATTCAGTACTTC
TRBD1	few	TRBJ2-7	TRBV29-1	CSVTGGPEYEQYF	TGCAGCGTTACAGGGGGCCCTGAGTACGAGCAGTACTTC
TRBD2	few	TRBJ2-5	TRBV6-5	CASSYFAGERETQYF	TGTGCCAGCAGTTACTTCGCGGGAGAGCGGGAGACCCAGTACTTC
TRBD1	few	TRBJ1-5	TRBV7-3	CASSLTGESGQPQHF	TGTGCCAGCAGCCTCACAGGGGAATCAGGTCAGCCCCAGCATTTT
NA	NA	TRBJ2-5	TRBV7-9	CASSLEGYQQYF	TGTGCCAGCAGCTTAGAAGGTTACCAGCAGTACTTC
NA	NA	TRBJ2-1	TRBV7-9	CASSLRGAWEQFF	TGTGCCAGCAGCCTAAGGGGTGCCTGGGAGCAGTTCTTC
TRBD2	NA	TRBJ2-2	TRBV28	CASSWTSGINTGELFF	TGTGCCAGCAGTTGGACTAGCGGGATCAACACCGGGGAGCTGTTTTTT
NA	NA	TRBJ1-5	TRBV15	CATSWGRSNQPQHF	TGTGCCACCAGCTGGGGACGGAGCAATCAGCCCCAGCATTTT
NA	few	TRBJ2-3	TRBV29-1	CSVEVSGTDTQYF	TGCAGCGTTGAAGTGAGCGGAACAGATACGCAGTATTTT
NA	NA	TRBJ1-2	TRBV3-1	CASSREPYGYTF	TGTGCCAGCAGCCGAGAACCCTATGGCTACACCTTC
TRBD1	NA	TRBJ2-3	TRBV4-3	CASGQEQGADTQYF	TGCGCCAGCGGCCAAGAACAGGGGGCGGATACGCAGTATTTT
TRBD1	NA	TRBJ2-2	TRBV5-1	CASSSGTVAGELFF	TGCGCCAGCAGCTCCGGGACAGTAGCCGGGGAGCTGTTTTTT
NA	few	TRBJ2-7	TRBV28	CASSLPPRQVYEQYF	TGTGCCAGCAGTTTACCCCCACGACAGGTCTACGAGCAGTACTTC
NA	few	TRBJ2-6	TRBV24-1	CATSDTGNPSGANVLTF	TGTGCCACCAGTGATACAGGGAACCCCTCTGGGGCCAACGTCCTGACTTTC
NA	few	TRBJ1-6	TRBV27	CASSPDSRSSPLHF	TGTGCCAGCAGTCCGGACAGCCGGAGTTCACCCCTCCACTTT
TRBD2	NA	TRBJ2-1	TRBV6-2/TRBV6-3	CASSYSTPAGGPSEQFF	TGTGCCAGCAGTTACTCGACCCCAGCGGGAGGGCCTAGTGAGCAGTTCTTC
TRBD1	few	TRBJ2-7	TRBV5-1	CASSVYAGTGLEQYF	TGCGCCAGCAGCGTATACGCCGGGACAGGGCTCGAGCAGTACTTC
TRBD2	NA	TRBJ2-2	TRBV3-1	CASSQDRGLAGPNTGELFF	TGTGCCAGCAGCCAAGATCGCGGGCTAGCGGGGCCGAACACCGGGGAGCTGTTTTTT
NA	few	TRBJ1-5	TRBV12-3/TRBV12-4	CASSFKDGCNQPQHF	TGTGCCAGCAGTTTCAAGGACGGCTGCAATCAGCCCCAGCATTTT
NA	NA	TRBJ2-7	TRBV5-5	CASSLPRGAPPYEQYF	TGTGCCAGCAGCTTGCCCCGGGGGGCGCCTCCCTACGAGCAGTACTTC
NA	few	TRBJ1-4	TRBV20-1	CSAPSGTNEKLFF	TGCAGTGCTCCATCGGGGACTAATGAAAAACTGTTTTTT
TRBD1	NA	TRBJ1-1	TRBV12-5	CASQGQPNTEAFF	TGTGCTAGCCAGGGACAGCCGAACACTGAAGCTTTCTTT
NA	NA	TRBJ2-7	TRBV7-2	CASSFGGGEYEQYF	TGTGCCAGCAGCTTCGGGGGCGGGGAATACGAGCAGTACTTC
TRBD1	few	TRBJ1-5	TRBV9	CASSAGQGGRPQHF	TGTGCCAGCAGCGCCGGACAGGGCGGGAGGCCCCAGCATTTT